The T cell receptor (beta chain) described here comes from a study of T-cell reconstitution after alpha-beta-depleted transplantation in children. This clonotype was recorded at least ten times. CDR3 length equals 13 residues. Trimming removed 1 base from V and 2 bases from J, with 7 bases in between. Germline V gene lookup returns CDR1 SGHRS and CDR2 YFSETQ. For TCRbeta, the library was prepared with unique molecular identifiers. TCRdb re-analysed the PCR reads in MiXCR, keeping a single row per CDR3 protein. The sample holds fewer than 250,000 distinct CDR3 sequences, 7.5% to 9.5% seen once. V and J are TRBV5-1 and TRBJ2-7; D perhaps matches TRBD2 (5 bases). The clonotype originates from a male patient under 18 who had a stem cell transplant for acute lymphoblastic leukemia, so the T cells may come from the graft donor. The source material was PBMCs, mostly from graft donor cells, sampled 180 days after TCRalphabeta/CD19-depleted stem cell transplant. CDR3 loop: CASSLFGTYEQYF. CDR3 bases: TGCGCCAGCAGCTTGTTCGGGACCTACGAGCAGTACTTC.